The sequence of this TCR beta chain was determined in a study of blood T cell repertoires in COVID-19. About the research overall: The samples span acute and convalescent COVID-19 from the United States, Italy and Spain.

Participant-reported clinical history was the basis for cohort assignment. Original data processing: Reference gene primer amplification gave estimated nucleated cell counts. Assay: immunoSEQ multiplex PCR; the TCRdb copy retains only in-frame clones and omits some. Clone size and V and J calls were adopted from that table, with D and trimming inferred from the DNA. The data contain some 350,000 clones, 80% to 90% of them singletons. The V end was cut by 2 bases, the J end by 9 bases, with 9 bases between. The CDR3 extends over 12 amino acids. Germline-derived CDR1 and CDR2 are SGDLS and YYNGEE. This chain uses TRBV9 with TRBJ2-1; TRBD1 might be the D (6 bases). The source material was PBMCs or T cells enriched from blood (not recorded which). The sequence came from a man aged 25-40 years who had recovered from COVID-19. The DNA of the CDR3 is TGTGCCAGCAGCGTTGGGGGCAGTGAGCAGTTCTTC. As protein: CASSVGGSEQFF.